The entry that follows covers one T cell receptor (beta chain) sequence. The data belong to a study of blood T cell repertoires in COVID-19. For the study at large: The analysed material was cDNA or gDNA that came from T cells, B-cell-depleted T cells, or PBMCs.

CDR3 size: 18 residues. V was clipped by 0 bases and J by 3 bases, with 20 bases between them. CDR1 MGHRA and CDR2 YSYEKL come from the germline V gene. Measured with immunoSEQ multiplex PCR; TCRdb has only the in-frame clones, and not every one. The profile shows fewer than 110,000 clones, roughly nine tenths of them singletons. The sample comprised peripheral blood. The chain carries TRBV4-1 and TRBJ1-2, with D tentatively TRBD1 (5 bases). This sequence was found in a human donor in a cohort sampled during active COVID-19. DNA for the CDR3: TGCGCCAGCAGCCAAGAAGGTCTTAGGACAACTTCACACTATGGCTACACCTTC. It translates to CASSQEGLRTTSHYGYTF.